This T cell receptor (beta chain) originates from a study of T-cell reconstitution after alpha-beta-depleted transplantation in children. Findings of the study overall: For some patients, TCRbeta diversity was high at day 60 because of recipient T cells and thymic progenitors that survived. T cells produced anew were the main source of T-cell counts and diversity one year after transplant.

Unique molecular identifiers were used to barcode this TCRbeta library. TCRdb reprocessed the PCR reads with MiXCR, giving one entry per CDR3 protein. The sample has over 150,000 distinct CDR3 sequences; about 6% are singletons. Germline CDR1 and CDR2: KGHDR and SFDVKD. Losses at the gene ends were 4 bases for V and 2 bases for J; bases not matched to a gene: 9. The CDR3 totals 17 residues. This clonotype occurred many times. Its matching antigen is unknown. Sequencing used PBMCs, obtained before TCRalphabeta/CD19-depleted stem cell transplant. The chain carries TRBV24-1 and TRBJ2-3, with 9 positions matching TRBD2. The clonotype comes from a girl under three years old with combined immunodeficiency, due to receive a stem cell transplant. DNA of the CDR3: TGTGCCACCAGTGACCTCCCGACTAGCGGCTACACAGATACGCAGTATTTT. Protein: CATSDLPTSGYTDTQYF.